Below, 28 T cell receptor beta chains from the same sample are listed, as sequenced in a study of cytomegalovirus exposure and HLA in healthy donors. PCR employed 60 Vbeta and 13 Jbeta primers. TCRdb's table, derived via immunoSEQ multiplex PCR, lists solely in-frame clones and lacks some. The sample's table shows fewer than 35,000 clones. The sample was PBMCs. These receptors all come from a female donor in good health and CMV-seronegative.

The CDR3 loop reads CASSHVATYSPLHF. CDR3 sequence (DNA): TGTGCCAGCAGCCACGTCGCGACTTATTCACCCCTCCACTTT. The genes are TRBV14 and TRBJ1-6; D is unclear. Germline V gives CDR1 SGHDN, CDR2 FVKESK. V dropped 3 bases and J dropped 8 bases, with 11 bases sitting between them. The CDR3 has 14 residues.

This chain uses TRBV6-1 with TRBJ2-7, with a weak D call TRBD1 (5 bases). This CDR3 has 13 amino acids. CDR1 is MNHNS and CDR2 is SASEGT in the germline V gene. Between the trimmed V and J ends, which lost 8 bases and 2 bases, there was a span of 13 bases. Written as DNA, the CDR3 is TGTGCCAGCGAGCCGACAGAGACCTACGAGCAGTACTTC. Translated: CASEPTETYEQYF.

This rearrangement joins TRBV7-2 to TRBJ1-1, with D uncertain. V dropped 8 bases and J dropped 6 bases, with 7 bases sitting between them. The CDR3 spans 10 residues. The germline V gene has CDR1 SGHTA and CDR2 FQGNSA. CDR3 amino acids: CASFRAEAFF. In nucleotides, the CDR3 is TGTGCCAGCTTCCGGGCTGAAGCTTTCTTT.

This chain connects TRBV9 to TRBJ1-3; no firm D call. The CDR3 runs to 13 residues. Trimming stripped 2 bases from V and 8 bases from J, with 11 bases between. In germline, CDR1 is SGDLS, CDR2 YYNGEE. The chain's CDR3 is CASSVDEGYTIYF. CDR3 DNA: TGTGCCAGCAGCGTCGACGAGGGATACACCATATATTTT.

This sequence joins TRBV4-3 and TRBJ1-3; TRBD1 is a possible D gene (5 bases). V was clipped by 1 base and J by 4 bases, with 11 bases between them. Germline values: CDR1 LGHNA, CDR2 YSLEER. The CDR3 is made up of 15 amino acids. The CDR3 sequence: CASSQGEGRGNTIYF. The CDR3 nucleotides are TGCGCCAGCAGCCAAGGGGAGGGGCGGGGAAACACCATATATTTT.

The chain combines TRBV5-6 with TRBJ2-7, with a tentative D call TRBD1 (5 bases). The germline CDR1 and CDR2 sequences are SGHDT and YYEEEE. The CDR3 contains 14 residues. Between the trimmed V and J ends, which lost 2 bases and 3 bases, there was a span of 12 bases. For the CDR3, the DNA is TGTGCCAGCAGCTTTCAGGGTAAGGGCTACGAGCAGTACTTC. Encoded protein: CASSFQGKGYEQYF.

The chain combines TRBV7-6 with TRBJ2-2; D might be TRBD1 (5 bases). The V end lost 5 bases, the J end lost 4 bases, and 8 bases lay between the germline ends. Germline V gene data show CDR1 as SGHVS and CDR2 as FNYEAQ. The CDR3 covers 13 residues. The CDR3 region is CASSQTVTGELFF. CDR3 sequence (DNA): TGTGCCAGCAGCCAGACAGTCACCGGGGAGCTGTTTTTT.

The genes are TRBV5-1 and TRBJ1-6; D might be TRBD1 (5 bases). V lost 0 bases and J 7 bases, leaving 11 bases between the germline ends. CDR1 is SGHRS, CDR2 YFSETQ, per germline. The CDR3 has 15 amino acids. DNA for the CDR3: TGCGCCAGCAGCTTGGAAAGGGGTCGGAATTCACCCCTCCACTTT. Translating gives CASSLERGRNSPLHF.

The CDR3 sequence: CASRGTGNSYEQYF. The DNA of the CDR3 is TGTGCCAGCAGAGGGACAGGGAATAGCTACGAGCAGTACTTC. The J gene is TRBJ2-7, the V gene TRBV5-6; 9 positions agree with TRBD1. J was trimmed by 3 bases and V by 5 bases; bases with no gene match: 6. The germline V gene encodes CDR1 SGHDT and CDR2 YYEEEE. The CDR3 is 14 residues long.

CDR3 region: CASRSVNEKLFF. CDR3 bases: TGTGCCAGCAGATCCGTTAATGAAAAACTGTTTTTT. The chain joins TRBV28 to TRBJ1-4; D remains ambiguous. The V gene lost 6 bases and the J gene lost 4 bases, with 6 bases spanning the gap. Germline-derived CDR1 and CDR2 are MDHEN and SYDVKM. The CDR3 sequence is 12 residues long.

The chain links TRBV6-4 to TRBJ2-7, with a tentative D call TRBD1 (5 bases). V lost 7 bases to trimming and J lost 6 bases, with 25 bases between them. The CDR3 loop spans 16 amino acids. Germline CDR1 is MRHNA and CDR2 is SNTAGT. The CDR3 loop is CASINPVGPNLSEQYF. The DNA of the CDR3 is TGTGCCAGCATCAACCCGGTGGGGCCAAATCTTTCCGAGCAGTACTTC.

The V gene is TRBV9, the J gene TRBJ1-5; D ambiguous. Trimming pared 1 base from V and 6 bases from J, leaving 8 bases between. The CDR3 runs 13 residues. The germline V gene has CDR1 SGDLS and CDR2 YYNGEE. The CDR3 loop reads CASSVSEAQPQHF. The CDR3 nucleotides are TGTGCCAGCAGCGTATCCGAGGCTCAGCCCCAGCATTTT. Full variable domain (rest looked up from reference TRBV9 and TRBJ1-5): DSGVTQTPKHLITATGQRVTLRCSPRSGDLSVYWYQQSLDQGLQFLIQYYNGEERAKGNILERFSAQQFPDLHSELNLSSLELGDSALYFCASSVSEAQPQHFGDGTRLSIL.

The chain is built from TRBV6-1 and TRBJ2-1, with 12 bases that match TRBD2. The CDR3 is 19 amino acids. The V gene end was trimmed by 2 bases and the J gene end by 1 base; junction bases not matched to a gene: 9. The germline V gene has CDR1 MNHNS and CDR2 SASEGT. The CDR3, as DNA: TGTGCCAGCAGTGAAAGGACTAGCGGGGCCCCGGGGTCCTACAATGAGCAGTTCTTC. It translates to CASSERTSGAPGSYNEQFF.

The chain joins TRBV7-6 to TRBJ1-2; tentatively, D is TRBD1 (5 bases). Trimming pared 5 bases from V and 1 base from J, leaving 8 bases between. CDR1 SGHVS and CDR2 FNYEAQ come from the germline V gene. The CDR3 spans 13 residues. CDR3 in DNA: TGTGCCAGCAGCGTAGACAGTAACTATGGCTACACCTTC. It encodes CASSVDSNYGYTF.

V gene TRBV9 combines with J gene TRBJ2-2, with 7 bases lining up with TRBD1. Germline CDR1 and CDR2: SGDLS and YYNGEE. V gave up 0 bases and J gave up 4 bases; unmatched junction bases: 3. The CDR3 sequence is 15 residues long. DNA of the CDR3: TGTGCCAGCAGCGTAGAAGGGGGCCCCACCGGGGAGCTGTTTTTT. Translation gives CASSVEGGPTGELFF.

This CDR3 is CASTSPGEGRYGYTF. As DNA, the CDR3 is TGTGCCAGCACCTCCCCGGGGGAGGGTCGATATGGCTACACCTTC. The rearrangement joins TRBV9 to TRBJ1-2; tentatively, D is TRBD1 (5 bases). V was trimmed by 6 bases and J by 5 bases, leaving 20 bases between them. CDR3 length: 15 amino acids. CDR1 SGDLS and CDR2 YYNGEE come from the germline V gene.

This chain joins TRBV14 and TRBJ1-2; D is possibly TRBD1 (6 bases). V dropped 4 bases and J dropped 5 bases, with 11 bases sitting between them. CDR1 and CDR2 from the germline V gene are SGHDN and FVKESK. The CDR3 length is 13 residues. CDR3 loop: CASSPQDRYGYTF. The CDR3 bases are TGTGCCAGCAGCCCCCAGGACAGATATGGCTACACCTTC.

The chain links TRBV14 to TRBJ1-2, with 8 bases that match TRBD1. Germline CDR1 and CDR2: SGHDN and FVKESK. Unmatched junction bases numbered 10, after V lost 4 bases and J lost 6 bases. This CDR3 contains 15 residues. The CDR3: CASSPHYDRGNGYTF. The CDR3 DNA reads as TGTGCCAGCAGCCCTCACTACGACAGGGGAAATGGCTACACCTTC.

The chain has TRBV28 and TRBJ2-7, with 8 bases aligning to TRBD1. V shed 5 bases and J 7 bases; nucleotides not matched to a gene: 13. The CDR3 contains 15 residues. CDR1 is MDHEN and CDR2 is SYDVKM in the germline V gene. The CDR3 nucleotides are TGTGCCAGCAGTCCCAGGGACAGGCCGATAGGGGAGCAGTACTTC. This gives the protein CASSPRDRPIGEQYF.

The gene calls are TRBV12-5 and TRBJ2-5, with D hard to call. The germline V and J ends were trimmed by 0 bases and 5 bases, with 16 bases remaining between them. Per the germline V gene, CDR1 is LGHNT and CDR2 is FRNRAP. The CDR3 sequence is 16 residues long. The CDR3, as DNA: TGTGCTAGTGGTTTGGTACTTGGGCCTCAAGGTGAGACCCAGTACTTC. This translates into CASGLVLGPQGETQYF.

About this clone itself: Additional DNA sequences in this sample encode the identical CDR3. V gene TRBV4-1 combines with J gene TRBJ1-1; D is ambiguous. V dropped 1 base and J dropped 0 bases, with 9 bases sitting between them. Per germline, CDR1 MGHRA and CDR2 YSYEKL. The CDR3 is 15 amino acids. The CDR3 DNA sequence: TGCGCCAGCAGCCAAGGCACAGATATGAACACTGAAGCTTTCTTT. Protein sequence: CASSQGTDMNTEAFF.

CDR3 nucleotide sequence: TGTGCCAGCAGCGTAGCTCGAGGGCCTCGTCCGGGCCCAGATACGCAGTATTTT. Translating it yields CASSVARGPRPGPDTQYF. V gene TRBV9 combines with J gene TRBJ2-3, with D possibly TRBD2 on 5 matching bases. From germline, CDR1 is SGDLS and CDR2 YYNGEE. There are 18 residues in the CDR3. The ends were cut back, 0 bases at V and 4 bases at J, with 21 bases in the middle.

The V call is TRBV7-2, the J call TRBJ1-1; D is unclear. Germline CDR1 reads SGHTA; CDR2 reads FQGNSA. With 10 bases removed from V and 0 bases from J, the gap between germline ends came to 9 bases. This CDR3 is built from 12 residues. The CDR3 nucleotides read TGTGCCACCCATCATCTGAACACTGAAGCTTTCTTT. This sequence encodes CATHHLNTEAFF.

The chain recombines TRBV19 with TRBJ2-5, with 10 bases identical to TRBD2. The CDR3 length is 14 residues. J gave up 6 bases and V 5 bases, and 6 bases lay outside the gene matches. Germline CDR1 and CDR2: LNHDA and SQIVND (reference sequence). CDR3: CASSPQRGGKTQYF. In DNA, the CDR3 is TGTGCCAGTAGTCCCCAGCGGGGGGGGAAGACCCAGTACTTC. Full variable domain (remainder filled in from reference TRBV19 and TRBJ2-5): DGGITQSPKYLFRKEGQNVTLSCEQNLNHDAMYWYRQDPGQGLRLIYYSQIVNDFQKGDIAEGYSVSREKKESFPLTVTSAQKNPTAFYLCASSPQRGGKTQYFGPGTRLLVL.

The chain's CDR3 is CASSSSKNSPLHF. The CDR3, as DNA: TGTGCCAGCAGCTCGAGTAAGAATTCACCCCTCCACTTT. V and J are TRBV11-2 and TRBJ1-6; D gene ambiguous. This CDR3 contains 13 residues. The V and J ends lost 4 bases and 7 bases respectively, with 8 bases between them. Germline V lookup: CDR1 SGHAT, CDR2 FQNNGV. Full variable domain (remainder filled in from reference TRBV11-2 and TRBJ1-6): EAGVAQSPRYKIIEKRQSVAFWCNPISGHATLYWYQQILGQGPKLLIQFQNNGVVDDSQLPKDRFSAERLKGVDSTLKIQPAKLEDSAVYLCASSSSKNSPLHFGNGTRLTVT.

The chain joins TRBV7-3 to TRBJ1-2, with 8 positions matching TRBD1. The CDR3 is 13 amino acids. The germline gives CDR1 SGHTA, CDR2 FQGTGA. V trimming: 5 bases; J trimming: 6 bases; junction bases outside the gene matches: 5. CDR3 amino acids: CASSPAGGNGYTF. DNA for the CDR3: TGTGCCAGCAGCCCCGCAGGGGGCAATGGCTACACCTTC.

This chain connects TRBV7-9 to TRBJ2-7; D is unresolved. CDR1 SEHNR and CDR2 FQNEAQ come from the germline V gene (reference sequence). CDR3 length equals 15 residues. Trimming took 1 base from V and 1 from J, leaving 11 bases between them. CDR3 coding DNA: TGTGCCAGCAGCTTAGAGGCCGGAGAATCCTACGAGCAGTACTTC. Amino acid sequence: CASSLEAGESYEQYF.

The chain has TRBV5-1 and TRBJ1-2, with D perhaps TRBD1 (5 bases). CDR1 and CDR2 from the germline V gene are SGHRS and YFSETQ. V was shortened by 4 bases and J by 5 bases, with 15 bases between the two germline ends. The CDR3 length is 14 residues. The CDR3 protein is CASSPSGGTYGYTF. CDR3 nucleotides: TGCGCCAGCAGCCCGTCGGGGGGAACGTATGGCTACACCTTC.